These T cell receptor beta chains were read from a single sample in a study of blood T cell repertoires in COVID-19. The assay was immunoSEQ multiplex PCR, and TCRdb's table has in-frame clones only and misses some. The repertoire holds about 200,000 clones, with 88% as singletons. Input material: peripheral blood. Receptor source: a man in his late teens or twenties with active or convalescent COVID-19. The CDR3 runs from the conserved cysteine through the conserved F or W.

J gene,V gene,CDR3 protein
TRBJ1-2,TRBV14,CASSLDTGSRYGYTF
TRBJ2-1,TRBV5-1,CASQSGRTEQFF
TRBJ1-3,TRBV5-4,CASSYQAAGNTIYF
TRBJ2-2,TRBV6-2/TRBV6-3,CASSSPGQGYTGELFF
TRBJ1-1,TRBV12-3/TRBV12-4,CASSETGNTEAFF
TRBJ1-1,TRBV9,CASSGDMNTEAFF
TRBJ2-1,TRBV7-3,CASSLVLRDNEQFF
TRBJ2-7,TRBV5-6,CASSLGRLYEQYF
TRBJ1-2,TRBV6-2/TRBV6-3,CASSYTRNYGYTF
TRBJ1-6,TRBV5-4,CASSSSGQGVSPLHF
TRBJ1-2,TRBV10-3,CAISEGRGTGYGYTF
TRBJ1-1,TRBV5-6,CASSLSQAANTEAFF
TRBJ1-3,TRBV5-1,CASSLAGVPVSGNTIYF
TRBJ1-3,TRBV5-6,CASSLSRAGNTIYF
TRBJ1-2,TRBV5-1,CASSDGVANYGYTF
TRBJ1-2,TRBV30,CAWSAVGGEVYGYTF
TRBJ1-4,TRBV20-1,CSASPQNEKLFF
TRBJ1-4,TRBV7-8,CASSLANRGRELFF
TRBJ1-3,TRBV2,CASTREGWDSGNTIYF
TRBJ1-5,TRBV18,CASSFQGTPRNQPQHF
TRBJ2-7,TRBV30,CAWSRLAGASTYEQYF
TRBJ2-1,TRBV5-1,CASSLEREGRFGQFF
TRBJ2-7,TRBV11-2,CASSLGGTGPAYEQYF
TRBJ1-5,TRBV29-1,CSVRPRYSNQPQHF
TRBJ1-1,TRBV2,CASSDSMYRLNTEAFF
TRBJ2-5,TRBV4-1,CASSLTSGSETQYF
TRBJ1-1,TRBV19,CASSTRQGGTEAFF
TRBJ2-7,TRBV7-8,CASSSPGTSYEQYF
TRBJ2-3,TRBV5-4,CASSLLGGATDTQYF
TRBJ1-5,TRBV21-1,CASSWAKNQPQHF
TRBJ1-5,TRBV7-2,CASSVAIGTGGGQPQHF
TRBJ1-6,TRBV28,CASSLIQVDNSPLHF
TRBJ2-7,TRBV27,CASSLYTGGAYEQYF
TRBJ2-7,TRBV6-1,CASSEEGQGANEQYF